This T cell receptor (beta chain) was observed in a study of control samples from healthy donors and cancer patients. Measured with immunoSEQ multiplex PCR; TCRdb has only the in-frame clones, and not every one. Of just under 100,000 clones listed, over 85% are singletons. Germline V gene data show CDR1 as SGDLS and CDR2 as YYNGEE. V was cut by 0 bases and J by 2 bases, with 12 bases left in between. This CDR3 comprises 16 residues. The sequencing input was blood. This receptor was taken from a man aged 18 to 30 in good health. J is TRBJ2-1 and V is TRBV9; D remains ambiguous. In DNA, the CDR3 is TGTGCCAGCAGCGTAGCCTCACGTGTGCCCTACAATGAGCAGTTCTTC. Its translation is CASSVASRVPYNEQFF.